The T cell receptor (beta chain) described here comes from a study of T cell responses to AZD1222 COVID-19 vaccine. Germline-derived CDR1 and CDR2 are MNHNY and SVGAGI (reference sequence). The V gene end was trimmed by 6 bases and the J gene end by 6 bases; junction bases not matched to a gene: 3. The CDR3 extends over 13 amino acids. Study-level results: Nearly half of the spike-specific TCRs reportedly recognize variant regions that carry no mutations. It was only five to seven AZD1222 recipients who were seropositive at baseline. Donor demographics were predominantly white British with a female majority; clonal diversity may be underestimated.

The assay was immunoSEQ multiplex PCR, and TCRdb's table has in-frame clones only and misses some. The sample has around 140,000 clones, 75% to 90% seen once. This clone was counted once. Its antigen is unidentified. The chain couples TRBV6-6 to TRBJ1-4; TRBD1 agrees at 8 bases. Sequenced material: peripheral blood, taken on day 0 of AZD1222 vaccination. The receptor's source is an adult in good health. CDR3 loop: CASRVDRDEKLFF. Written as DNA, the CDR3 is TGTGCCAGCAGAGTGGACAGGGATGAAAAACTGTTTTTT.